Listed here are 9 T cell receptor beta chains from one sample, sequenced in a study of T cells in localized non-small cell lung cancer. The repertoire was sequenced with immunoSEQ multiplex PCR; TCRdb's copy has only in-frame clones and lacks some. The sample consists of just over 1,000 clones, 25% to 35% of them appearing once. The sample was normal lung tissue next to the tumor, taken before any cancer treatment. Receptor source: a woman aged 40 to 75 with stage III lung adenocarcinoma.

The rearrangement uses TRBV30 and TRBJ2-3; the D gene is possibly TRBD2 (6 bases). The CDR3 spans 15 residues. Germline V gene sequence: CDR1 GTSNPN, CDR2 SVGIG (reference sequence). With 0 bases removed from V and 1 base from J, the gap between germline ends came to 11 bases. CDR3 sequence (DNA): TGTGCCTGGAGTGTACCGGGGGAAGGCACAGATACGCAGTATTTT. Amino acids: CAWSVPGEGTDTQYF.

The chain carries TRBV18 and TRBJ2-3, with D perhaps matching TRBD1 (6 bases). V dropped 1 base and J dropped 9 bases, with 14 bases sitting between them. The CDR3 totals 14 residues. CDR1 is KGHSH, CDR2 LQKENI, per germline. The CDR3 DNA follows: TGTGCCAGCTCACCACGACGGGGACAAGAAACGCAGTATTTT. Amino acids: CASSPRRGQETQYF.

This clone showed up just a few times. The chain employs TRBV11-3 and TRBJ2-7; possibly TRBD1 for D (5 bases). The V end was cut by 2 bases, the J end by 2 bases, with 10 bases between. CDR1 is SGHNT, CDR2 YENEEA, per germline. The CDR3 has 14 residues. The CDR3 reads CASSLRQLPYEQYF. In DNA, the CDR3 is TGTGCCAGCAGCTTACGACAGTTACCCTACGAGCAGTACTTC.

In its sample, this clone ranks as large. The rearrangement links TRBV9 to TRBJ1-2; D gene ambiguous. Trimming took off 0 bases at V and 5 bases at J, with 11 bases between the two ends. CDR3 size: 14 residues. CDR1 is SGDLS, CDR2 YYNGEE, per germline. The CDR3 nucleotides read TGTGCCAGCAGCGTAGCTGCGGAGGTTTATGGCTACACCTTC. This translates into CASSVAAEVYGYTF. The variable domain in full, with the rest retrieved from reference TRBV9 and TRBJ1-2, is DSGVTQTPKHLITATGQRVTLRCSPRSGDLSVYWYQQSLDQGLQFLIQYYNGEERAKGNILERFSAQQFPDLHSELNLSSLELGDSALYFCASSVAAEVYGYTFGSGTRLTVV.

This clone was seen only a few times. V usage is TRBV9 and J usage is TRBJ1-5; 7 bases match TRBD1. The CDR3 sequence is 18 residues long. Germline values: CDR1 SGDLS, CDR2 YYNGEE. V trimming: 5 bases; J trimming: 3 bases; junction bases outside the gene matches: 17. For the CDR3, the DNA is TGTGCCAGCAGTGACGTCCTTACTCGAGGGGGCAACAATCAGCCCCAGCATTTT. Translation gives CASSDVLTRGGNNQPQHF. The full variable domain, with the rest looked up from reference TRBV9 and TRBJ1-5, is DSGVTQTPKHLITATGQRVTLRCSPRSGDLSVYWYQQSLDQGLQFLIQYYNGEERAKGNILERFSAQQFPDLHSELNLSSLELGDSALYFCASSDVLTRGGNNQPQHFGDGTRLSIL.

In nucleotides, the CDR3 is TGTGCTAGTGGTTTGGGGATGGACGGGTTATTAGGCACAGATACGCAGTATTTT. Protein: CASGLGMDGLLGTDTQYF. This sequence joins TRBV12-5 and TRBJ2-3; no firm D call. This CDR3 is built from 18 residues. V was shortened by 1 base and J by 1 base, with 18 bases between the two germline ends. Germline CDR1 is LGHNT and CDR2 is FRNRAP.

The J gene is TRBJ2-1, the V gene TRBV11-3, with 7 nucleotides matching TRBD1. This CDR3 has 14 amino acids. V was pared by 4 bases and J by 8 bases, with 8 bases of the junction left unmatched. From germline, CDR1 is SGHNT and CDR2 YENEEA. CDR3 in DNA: TGTGCCAGCAGCTACACGCCGGGACAGCATGAGCAGTTCTTC. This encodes CASSYTPGQHEQFF.

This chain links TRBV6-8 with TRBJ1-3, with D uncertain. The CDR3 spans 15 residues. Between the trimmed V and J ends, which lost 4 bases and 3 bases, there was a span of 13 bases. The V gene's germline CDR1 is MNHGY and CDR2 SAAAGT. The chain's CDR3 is CASSSTGAVGNTIYF. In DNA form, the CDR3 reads TGTGCCAGCAGTTCCACCGGAGCAGTTGGAAACACCATATATTTT.

The CDR3 loop reads CASSPGQMNSGNTIYF. In DNA form, the CDR3 reads TGTGCCAGCTCCCCGGGACAGATGAACTCTGGAAACACCATATATTTT. The chain carries TRBV18 and TRBJ1-3; TRBD1 matches at 7 bases. The CDR3 spans 16 residues. The germline CDR1 and CDR2 sequences are KGHSH and LQKENI. J lost 0 bases, V lost 6 bases, and 8 bases had no gene match.